Below, 5 T cell receptor beta chains from the same sample are listed, as sequenced in a study of PD-1 blockade in classical Hodgkin lymphoma. Assay: immunoSEQ multiplex PCR; the TCRdb copy retains only in-frame clones and omits some. The sample lists about 110,000 clones; 80% to 90% were seen once. After autologous stem cell transplantation all patients relapsed, and prior brentuximab vedotin exposure differed between cohorts. The specimen was peripheral blood mononuclear cells (PBMCs), collected before the second cycle of nivolumab. Receptors originate from a human donor with classical Hodgkin lymphoma.

The V call is TRBV29-1, the J call TRBJ1-2; tentative D call: TRBD1 (6 bases). Germline lookup yields CDR1 SQVTM and CDR2 ANQGSEA. This CDR3 is built from 11 residues. CDR3 protein: CIAGGGAGYTF. CDR3 coding DNA: TGCATCGCGGGGGGGGGCGCTGGCTACACCTTC.

The V gene is TRBV5-1, the J gene TRBJ2-2; the match to TRBD2 covers 12 bases. Per the germline V gene, CDR1 is SGHRS and CDR2 is YFSETQ. V lost 0 bases, J lost 5 bases, and 8 bases stayed unmatched. CDR3 size: 18 residues. The CDR3 bases are TGCGCCAGCAGCTTGGAACTAGCGGGAGGTCTTGGGACCGGGGAGCTGTTTTTT. Translation: CASSLELAGGLGTGELFF.

The genes are TRBV5-4 and TRBJ2-5, with unresolved D. In germline, CDR1 is SGHNT, CDR2 YYREEE (reference sequence). V was cut by 0 bases and J by 1 base, with 7 bases left in between. This CDR3 contains 14 residues. The CDR3 sequence is CASSLEVSQETQYF. The CDR3 bases are TGTGCCAGCAGCTTGGAGGTTAGCCAAGAGACCCAGTACTTC. Looking up the rest from reference TRBV5-4 and TRBJ2-5 gives the full variable domain: ETGVTQSPTHLIKTRGQQVTLRCSSQSGHNTVSWYQQALGQGPQFIFQYYREEENGRGNFPPRFSGLQFPNYSSELNVNALELDDSALYLCASSLEVSQETQYFGPGTRLLVL.

The sample holds one count of this clone. The chain is built from TRBV27 and TRBJ2-2; a weak D match, TRBD1 (6 bases). The CDR3 is made up of 14 amino acids. Per the germline V gene, CDR1 is MNHEY and CDR2 is SMNVEV (reference sequence). Between the trimmed V and J ends, which lost 9 bases and 0 bases, there was a span of 11 bases. CDR3 residues: CARPGHANTGELFF. CDR3 nucleotide sequence: TGTGCCAGACCGGGACATGCGAACACCGGGGAGCTGTTTTTT.

The rearrangement uses TRBV7-2 and TRBJ2-7; D is perhaps TRBD2 (6 bases). The CDR3 covers 15 residues. Trimming removed 4 bases at V and 4 bases at J, with 17 bases between. Germline V lookup: CDR1 SGHTA, CDR2 FQGNSA. CDR3 amino acids: CASSSFQLAPYEQYF. As DNA, the CDR3 is TGTGCCAGCAGCTCGTTTCAGCTAGCGCCTTACGAGCAGTACTTC.